The 28 T cell receptor beta chains listed next were all sequenced from one sample in a study of T cell responses to AZD1222 COVID-19 vaccine. Libraries were prepared by immunoSEQ multiplex PCR; TCRdb keeps only in-frame clonotypes and omits some of them. The table has more than 150,000 clones, over 80% seen once. The input for sequencing was peripheral blood, taken on day 0 of AZD1222 vaccination. These receptors all stem from an adult in good health.

The chain recombines TRBV3-1 (or the pseudogene TRBV3-2) with TRBJ1-4; D not certain. This CDR3 is built from 15 residues. V lost 4 bases, J lost 4 bases, and 13 bases lay in between. Germline CDR1 LGHDT, CDR2 YNNKEL (reference sequence). CDR3: CASSPSGSSNEKLFF. The CDR3, as DNA: TGTGCCAGCAGCCCATCCGGGTCAAGTAATGAAAAACTGTTTTTT.

V is TRBV4-3 and J is TRBJ2-1; D remains unclear. The length of the CDR3 is 12 residues. Germline CDR1 and CDR2: LGHNA and YSLEER. V was cut by 2 bases and J by 9 bases, with 8 bases left in between. CDR3 sequence (DNA): TGCGCCAGCAGCCAATGGAGCACTGAGCAGTTCTTC. Its protein is CASSQWSTEQFF.

The gene calls are TRBV2 and TRBJ1-2; no reliable D call. CDR1 is SNHLY, CDR2 FYNNEI, per germline. Trimming left V 6 bases short and J 0 bases short, with 14 bases between. The CDR3 consists of 15 residues. For the CDR3, the DNA is TGTGCCAGCAGCGAAAGGGATCAAGCTAACTATGGCTACACCTTC. Its protein is CASSERDQANYGYTF.

This chain joins TRBV6-5 and TRBJ2-7; 8 positions agree with TRBD1. Germline CDR1 MNHEY, CDR2 SVGAGI. The CDR3 contains 16 residues. The V segment lost 0 bases and the J segment 2 bases; nucleotides outside the gene matches: 6. CDR3 coding DNA: TGTGCCAGCAGTTACTCGCGCTCAGGGGGCACCTACGAGCAGTACTTC. Translating gives CASSYSRSGGTYEQYF.

J is TRBJ1-3 and V is TRBV15; TRBD1 matches at 11 bases. Losses at the gene ends were 0 bases for V and 0 bases for J; bases not matched to a gene: 10. CDR3 length equals 20 residues. Germline-derived CDR1 and CDR2 are LNHNV and YYDKDF (reference sequence). The CDR3 loop is CATSRDLSGTGGYSGNTIYF. The CDR3 region has the DNA TGTGCCACCAGCAGAGATCTATCGGGGACAGGGGGGTACTCTGGAAACACCATATATTTT.

This chain joins TRBV7-9 and TRBJ2-1, with 9 bases fitting TRBD1. Germline values: CDR1 SEHNR, CDR2 FQNEAQ (reference sequence). The length of the CDR3 is 17 residues. The trim removed 5 bases at V and 9 bases at J, leaving 17 bases unmatched. The CDR3 region has the DNA TGTGCCAGCAGCGCCCAAAACAGGGGGCGTGGAAGGAGTGAGCAGTTCTTC. As protein: CASSAQNRGRGRSEQFF.

The chain combines TRBV24-1 with TRBJ2-2; 9 bases are shared with TRBD1. V lost 9 bases, J lost 9 bases, and 10 bases stayed unmatched. The CDR3 spans 14 residues. From germline, CDR1 is KGHDR and CDR2 SFDVKD. CDR3 DNA sequence: TGTGCCACCGAAAACACAGGGGGCAAAAGGGAGCTGTTTTTT. This translates into CATENTGGKRELFF.

J is TRBJ2-7 and V is TRBV9; TRBD2 agrees at 11 bases. The CDR3 has 14 amino acids. The germline CDR1 and CDR2 sequences are SGDLS and YYNGEE. The V and J ends lost 3 bases and 13 bases, in that order; junction bases with no gene match: 12. The CDR3 bases are TGTGCCAGCAGCGACGGGACTAGCGGAGACGTTAGATACTTC. Translating gives CASSDGTSGDVRYF. Complete variable domain (other parts from reference TRBV9 and TRBJ2-7): DSGVTQTPKHLITATGQRVTLRCSPRSGDLSVYWYQQSLDQGLQFLIQYYNGEERAKGNILERFSAQQFPDLHSELNLSSLELGDSALYFCASSDGTSGDVRYFGPGTRLTVT.

This clone was seen a single time. The chain combines TRBV7-3 with TRBJ2-2, with 7 bases fitting TRBD2. V lost 5 bases and J lost 6; bases outside the gene matches: 15. The CDR3 sequence is 17 residues long. Germline V lookup: CDR1 SGHTA, CDR2 FQGTGA. Here the CDR3 reads CASSPQGTTPNAGELFF. The CDR3 region has the DNA TGTGCCAGCAGCCCCCAAGGGACTACCCCGAATGCCGGGGAGCTGTTTTTT.

The chain is built from TRBV2 and TRBJ1-6, with TRBD1 matching over 7 bases. The germline gives CDR1 SNHLY, CDR2 FYNNEI. After removal of 0 bases from V and 7 bases from J, the junction contained 15 bases not matched to a gene. The CDR3 consists of 19 residues. The CDR3 DNA sequence: TGTGCCAGCAGTGAAGCAACTTTATCTAGGACAGGCCGAAATTCACCCCTCCACTTT. Translated, it gives CASSEATLSRTGRNSPLHF.

The gene calls are TRBV19 and TRBJ1-1; D possibly corresponds to TRBD1 (5 bases). With 11 bases removed from V and 1 base from J, the gap between germline ends came to 17 bases. Germline V CDR1 and CDR2: LNHDA, SQIVND (reference sequence). This CDR3 comprises 14 residues. The CDR3 region is CASQRGRENTEAFF. CDR3 sequence (DNA): TGTGCCTCCCAACGGGGCAGGGAGAACACTGAAGCTTTCTTT.

V and J are TRBV9 and TRBJ1-4, with D possibly TRBD1 on 5 matching bases. The CDR3 loop spans 14 amino acids. Trimming took 4 bases from V and 7 from J, leaving 14 bases between them. CDR1 is SGDLS and CDR2 is YYNGEE in the germline V gene. The CDR3 region is CASSLGGWGEKLFF. The CDR3 DNA follows: TGTGCCAGCAGCCTGGGGGGATGGGGTGAAAAACTGTTTTTT.

V is TRBV21-1 and J is TRBJ2-2; the table's TRBD1 call for D was not verified on the DNA. TRBV21-1 is tagged as a pseudogene. The CDR3 is made up of 18 amino acids. The CDR3 sequence: CASSKGTVPTEDTGELFF. Written as DNA, the CDR3 is TGTGCCAGCAGCAAAGGGACAGTCCCTACTGAAGATACCGGGGAGCTGTTTTTT.

The chain links TRBV24-1 to TRBJ2-3; 7 bases match TRBD2. The CDR3 totals 15 residues. V shed 3 bases and J 2 bases; nucleotides not matched to a gene: 4. Germline V gene data show CDR1 as KGHDR and CDR2 as SFDVKD. CDR3 sequence reads: CATSDRGRLTDTQYF. For the CDR3, the DNA is TGTGCCACCAGTGATCGCGGGAGACTCACAGATACGCAGTATTTT.

The V and J genes are TRBV28 and TRBJ2-1; 7 bases fit TRBD1. This CDR3 has 12 residues. Germline V gene data show CDR1 as MDHEN and CDR2 as SYDVKM. Germline trimming cut 8 bases from V and 3 bases from J; bases unmatched to any gene: 1. In DNA, the CDR3 is TGTGCCAGCGGGACAGACTACAATGAGCAGTTCTTC. Encoded protein: CASGTDYNEQFF.

The V call is TRBV12-3 or TRBV12-4, the J call TRBJ1-2; D remains ambiguous. CDR3 length: 13 residues. Trimming removed 2 bases from V and 1 base from J, with 5 bases in between. CDR3 residues: CASSLYGNYGYTF. In nucleotides, the CDR3 is TGTGCCAGCAGTTTATATGGTAACTATGGCTACACCTTC.

V is TRBV10-1 and J is TRBJ1-4; 11 bases fit TRBD1. V shed 0 bases and J 4 bases; nucleotides not matched to a gene: 7. The CDR3 sequence is 18 residues long. CDR1 is WNHNN and CDR2 is SYGVQD in the germline V gene (reference sequence). The CDR3 sequence is CASSESDRGRRGNEKLFF. In nucleotides, the CDR3 is TGCGCCAGCAGTGAGTCGGACAGGGGGCGTCGGGGTAATGAAAAACTGTTTTTT.

The chain has TRBV9 and TRBJ2-5; 10 bases are a match to TRBD2. J gave up 5 bases and V 0 bases, and 10 bases lay outside the gene matches. The CDR3 covers 17 residues. The germline gives CDR1 SGDLS, CDR2 YYNGEE. The CDR3 nucleotides read TGTGCCAGCAGCGTAGGAAGCGGGAGGGCCCTCGCGGAGACCCAGTACTTC. It specifies CASSVGSGRALAETQYF.

This clone has just one count. The chain uses TRBV19 and TRBJ2-7; TRBD2 agrees at 10 bases. The CDR3 length is 14 residues. Germline V gene data show CDR1 as LNHDA and CDR2 as SQIVND (reference sequence). With 6 bases clipped from V and 6 bases from J, the junction kept 8 bases outside the gene matches. For the CDR3, the DNA is TGTGCCAGTAGCGGACTAGCGGAGACCCTCGAGCAGTACTTC. Amino acids: CASSGLAETLEQYF. The full variable domain, rest sourced from reference TRBV19 and TRBJ2-7, is DGGITQSPKYLFRKEGQNVTLSCEQNLNHDAMYWYRQDPGQGLRLIYYSQIVNDFQKGDIAEGYSVSREKKESFPLTVTSAQKNPTAFYLCASSGLAETLEQYFGPGTRLTVT.

The chain recombines TRBV19 with TRBJ2-3; D might be TRBD1 (6 bases). Looked up from germline, CDR1 is LNHDA and CDR2 is SQIVND (reference sequence). Trimming took 1 base from V and 5 from J, leaving 10 bases between them. CDR3 length: 14 amino acids. In DNA form, the CDR3 reads TGTGCCAGTAGTATAGGACAGGTTATAGATACGCAGTATTTT. Amino acid sequence: CASSIGQVIDTQYF.

This clone was recorded only once. This chain connects TRBV7-2 to TRBJ1-3; TRBD1 is a possible D gene (6 bases). The germline V gene encodes CDR1 SGHTA and CDR2 FQGNSA. V lost 2 bases, J lost 4 bases, and 12 bases lay in between. The CDR3 covers 15 residues. The CDR3 sequence: CASSLTAGVGNTIYF. In nucleotides, the CDR3 is TGTGCCAGCAGCTTAACTGCAGGGGTAGGAAACACCATATATTTT.

The chain carries TRBV10-3 and TRBJ1-1; 11 bases line up with TRBD1. The germline CDR1 and CDR2 sequences are ENHRY and SYGVKD. V was clipped by 2 bases and J by 2 bases; unmatched bases: 4. There are 16 residues in the CDR3. CDR3 DNA: TGTGCCATCAGTGAGGGACAGGGGGCGCCTAACACTGAAGCTTTCTTT. It codes for CAISEGQGAPNTEAFF.

The chain employs TRBV7-8 and TRBJ1-6; 9 nucleotides agree with TRBD1. CDR1 is SGHVS and CDR2 is FQNEAQ in the germline V gene. Trimming removed 5 bases from V and 7 bases from J; junction bases left unmatched: 3. The CDR3 has 14 amino acids. The CDR3 DNA follows: TGTGCCAGCAGCCGAGGGACAGGGAATTCACCCCTCCACTTT. This gives the protein CASSRGTGNSPLHF.

The V call is TRBV3-1 (or the pseudogene TRBV3-2), the J call TRBJ2-1; D unclear. The CDR3 sequence is 13 residues long. Trimming shortened V by 7 bases and J by 6 bases, and 13 bases separated the two germline ends. Germline V gene sequence: CDR1 LGHDT, CDR2 YNNKEL (reference sequence). For the CDR3, the DNA is TGTGCCAGCACGGTGGCTGCAGGCAATGAGCAGTTCTTC. Translating it yields CASTVAAGNEQFF.

The chain recombines TRBV2 with TRBJ1-2, with no clear D. The germline V gene encodes CDR1 SNHLY and CDR2 FYNNEI. The length of the CDR3 is 13 residues. Trimming shortened V by 6 bases and J by 3 bases, and 11 bases separated the two germline ends. The CDR3 region has the DNA TGTGCCAGCAGCGCTAATAAGGACTATGGCTACACCTTC. Translated, it gives CASSANKDYGYTF.

This chain connects TRBV6-5 to TRBJ1-1; D is unresolved. The germline gives CDR1 MNHEY, CDR2 SVGAGI. The CDR3 runs 16 residues. The ends were cut back, 2 bases at V and 0 bases at J, with 13 bases in the middle. CDR3 sequence reads: CASSYDNTHMNTEAFF. CDR3 sequence (DNA): TGTGCCAGCAGTTACGATAATACACACATGAACACTGAAGCTTTCTTT.

This clone is a singleton in its sample. CDR3 DNA: TGCGCCAGCAGGTTGACGTCCCCCCACGAGCAGTACTTC. This sequence encodes CASRLTSPHEQYF. The chain joins TRBV10-2 to TRBJ2-7; D gene unclear. CDR1 is WSHSY and CDR2 is SAAADI in the germline V gene. Trimming removed 6 bases at V and 5 bases at J, with 14 bases between. The CDR3 runs 13 residues.

The chain joins TRBV10-3 to TRBJ2-2, with D perhaps assigned TRBD1 or TRBD2 (5 bases each). CDR1 is ENHRY and CDR2 is SYGVKD in the germline V gene. V was clipped by 4 bases and J by 7 bases, with 13 bases between them. This CDR3 contains 14 residues. The CDR3 DNA is TGTGCCATCAGTGGGGGACGTACGAACGGGGAGCTGTTTTTT. It translates to CAISGGRTNGELFF.